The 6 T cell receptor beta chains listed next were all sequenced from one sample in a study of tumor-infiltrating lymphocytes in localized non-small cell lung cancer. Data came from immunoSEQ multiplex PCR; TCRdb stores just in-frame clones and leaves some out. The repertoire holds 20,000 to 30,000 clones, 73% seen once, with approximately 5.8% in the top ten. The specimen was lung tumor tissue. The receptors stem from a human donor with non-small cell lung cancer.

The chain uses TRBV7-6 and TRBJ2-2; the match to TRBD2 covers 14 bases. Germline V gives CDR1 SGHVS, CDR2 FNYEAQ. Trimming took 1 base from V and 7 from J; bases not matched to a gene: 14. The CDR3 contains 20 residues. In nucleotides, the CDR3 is TGTGCCAGCAGCTTAGTACCGCCGGGGACTAGCGGGGGCGGCGTCGGGGAGCTGTTTTTT. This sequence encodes CASSLVPPGTSGGGVGELFF.

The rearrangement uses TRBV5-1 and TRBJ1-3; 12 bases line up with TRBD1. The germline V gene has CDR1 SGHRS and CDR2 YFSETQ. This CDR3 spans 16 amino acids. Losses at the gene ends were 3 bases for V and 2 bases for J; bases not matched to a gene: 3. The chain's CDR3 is CASSYGTGGTGNTIYF. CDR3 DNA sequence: TGCGCCAGCAGCTATGGGACAGGGGGCACTGGAAACACCATATATTTT.

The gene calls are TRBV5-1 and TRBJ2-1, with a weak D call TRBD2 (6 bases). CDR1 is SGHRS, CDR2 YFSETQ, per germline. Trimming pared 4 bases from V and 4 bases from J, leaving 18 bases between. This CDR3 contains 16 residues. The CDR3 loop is CASSADPRTTYNEQFF. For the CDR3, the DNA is TGCGCCAGCAGCGCCGACCCGCGGACTACGTACAATGAGCAGTTCTTC.

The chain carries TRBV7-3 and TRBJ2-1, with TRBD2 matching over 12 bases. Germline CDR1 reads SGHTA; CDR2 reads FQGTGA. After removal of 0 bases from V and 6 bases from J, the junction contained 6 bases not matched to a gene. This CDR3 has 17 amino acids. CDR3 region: CASSLTPSGGAGNEQFF. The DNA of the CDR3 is TGTGCCAGCAGCTTAACGCCTAGCGGGGGGGCGGGCAATGAGCAGTTCTTC.

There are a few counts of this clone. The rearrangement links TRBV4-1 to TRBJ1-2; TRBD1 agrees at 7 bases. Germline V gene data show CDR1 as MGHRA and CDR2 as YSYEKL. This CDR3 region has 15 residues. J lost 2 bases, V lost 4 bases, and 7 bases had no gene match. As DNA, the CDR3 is TGCGCCAGCAGCCCCCTATCGACAGGGAACTATGGCTACACCTTC. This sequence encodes CASSPLSTGNYGYTF.

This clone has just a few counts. The CDR3 DNA reads as TGTGCTAGTGGTTTGTCCCCGACCACTAGCGGGGGAGGGAACGAGCAGTACTTC. This translates into CASGLSPTTSGGGNEQYF. The J gene is TRBJ2-7, the V gene TRBV12-5; TRBD2 agrees at 11 bases. J lost 5 bases, V lost 2 bases, and 14 bases had no gene match. Germline V gene data show CDR1 as LGHNT and CDR2 as FRNRAP. The CDR3 consists of 18 residues.